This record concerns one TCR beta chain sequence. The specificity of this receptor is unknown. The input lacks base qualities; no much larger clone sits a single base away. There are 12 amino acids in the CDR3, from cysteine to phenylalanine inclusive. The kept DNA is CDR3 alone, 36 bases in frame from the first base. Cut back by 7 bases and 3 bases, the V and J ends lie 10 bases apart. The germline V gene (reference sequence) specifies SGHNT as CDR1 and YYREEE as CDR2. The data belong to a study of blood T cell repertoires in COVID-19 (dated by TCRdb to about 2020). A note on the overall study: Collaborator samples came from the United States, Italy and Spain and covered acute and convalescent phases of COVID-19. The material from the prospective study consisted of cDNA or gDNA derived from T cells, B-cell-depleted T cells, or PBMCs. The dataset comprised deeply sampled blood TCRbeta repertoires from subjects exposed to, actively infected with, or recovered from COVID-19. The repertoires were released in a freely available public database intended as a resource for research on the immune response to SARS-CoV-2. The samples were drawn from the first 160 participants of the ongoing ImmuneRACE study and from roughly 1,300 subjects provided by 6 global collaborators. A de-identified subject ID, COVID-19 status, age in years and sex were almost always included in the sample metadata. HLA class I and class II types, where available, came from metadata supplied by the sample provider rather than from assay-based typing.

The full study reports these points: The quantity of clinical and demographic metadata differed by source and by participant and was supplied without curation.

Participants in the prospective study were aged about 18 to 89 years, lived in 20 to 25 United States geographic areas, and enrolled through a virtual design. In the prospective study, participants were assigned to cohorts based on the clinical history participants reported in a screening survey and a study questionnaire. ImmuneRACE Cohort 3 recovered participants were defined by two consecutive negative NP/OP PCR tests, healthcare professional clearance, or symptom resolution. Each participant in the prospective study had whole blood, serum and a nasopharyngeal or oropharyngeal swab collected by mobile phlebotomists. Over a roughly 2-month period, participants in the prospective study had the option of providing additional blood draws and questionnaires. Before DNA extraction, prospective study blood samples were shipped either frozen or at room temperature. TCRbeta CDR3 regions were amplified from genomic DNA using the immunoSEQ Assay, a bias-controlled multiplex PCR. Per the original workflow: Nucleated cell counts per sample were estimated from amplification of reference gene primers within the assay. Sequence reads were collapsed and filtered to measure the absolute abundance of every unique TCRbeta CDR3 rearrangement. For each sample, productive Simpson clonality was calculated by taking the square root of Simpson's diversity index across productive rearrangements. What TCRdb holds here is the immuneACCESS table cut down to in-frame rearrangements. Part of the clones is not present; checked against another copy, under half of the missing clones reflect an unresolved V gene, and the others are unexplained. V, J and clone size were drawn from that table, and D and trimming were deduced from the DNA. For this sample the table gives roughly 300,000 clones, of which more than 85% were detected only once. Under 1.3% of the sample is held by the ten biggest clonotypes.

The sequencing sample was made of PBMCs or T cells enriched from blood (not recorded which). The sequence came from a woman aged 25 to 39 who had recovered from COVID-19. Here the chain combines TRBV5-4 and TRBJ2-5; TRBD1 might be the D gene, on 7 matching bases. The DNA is TGTGCCAGCCAGGGGGGTAAAGAGACCCAGTACTTC. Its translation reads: CASQGGKETQYF.